A single sample is the source of the 2 T cell receptor beta chains below, sequenced in a study of monozygotic twins with inflammatory bowel disease. TCRdb reprocessed the 5' RACE reads and keeps a single row for each CDR3 protein, giving no DNA. The sample includes some 150,000 distinct CDR3 sequences. Material: blood. All receptors come from a human donor with ulcerative colitis or Crohn's disease, or a healthy co-twin of an affected twin (not recorded which).

CDR3 in amino acids: CSATRTPQVTDTQYF. This chain links TRBV20-1 with TRBJ2-3; with no DNA, the TCRdb D assignment of TRBD1 cannot be verified. Germline V gene lookup returns CDR1 DFQATT and CDR2 SNEGSKA (reference sequence). The CDR3 totals 15 residues.

V and J are TRBV7-3 and TRBJ2-2; TCRdb lists TRBD2, though no DNA is available to test this call. CDR1 and CDR2 (germline): SGHTA, FQGTGA. The CDR3 extends over 15 amino acids. The CDR3 spells CASSLRTIATGELFF.